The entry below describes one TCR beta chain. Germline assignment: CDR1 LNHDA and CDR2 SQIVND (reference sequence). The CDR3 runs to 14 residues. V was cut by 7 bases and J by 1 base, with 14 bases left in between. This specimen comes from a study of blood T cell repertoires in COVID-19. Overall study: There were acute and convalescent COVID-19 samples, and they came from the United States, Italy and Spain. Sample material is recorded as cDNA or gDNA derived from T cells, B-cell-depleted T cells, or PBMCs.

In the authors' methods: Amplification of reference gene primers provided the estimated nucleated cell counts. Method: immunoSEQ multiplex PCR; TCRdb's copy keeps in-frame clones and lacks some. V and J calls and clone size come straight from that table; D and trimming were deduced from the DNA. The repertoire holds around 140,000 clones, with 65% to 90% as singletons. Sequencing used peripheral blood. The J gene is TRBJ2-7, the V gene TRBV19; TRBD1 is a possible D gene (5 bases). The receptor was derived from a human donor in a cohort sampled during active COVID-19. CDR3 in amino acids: CASTLGAGSYEQYF. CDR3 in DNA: TGTGCCAGTACCCTAGGGGCCGGGTCCTACGAGCAGTACTTC. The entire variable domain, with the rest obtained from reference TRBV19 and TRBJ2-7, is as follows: DGGITQSPKYLFRKEGQNVTLSCEQNLNHDAMYWYRQDPGQGLRLIYYSQIVNDFQKGDIAEGYSVSREKKESFPLTVTSAQKNPTAFYLCASTLGAGSYEQYFGPGTRLTVT.